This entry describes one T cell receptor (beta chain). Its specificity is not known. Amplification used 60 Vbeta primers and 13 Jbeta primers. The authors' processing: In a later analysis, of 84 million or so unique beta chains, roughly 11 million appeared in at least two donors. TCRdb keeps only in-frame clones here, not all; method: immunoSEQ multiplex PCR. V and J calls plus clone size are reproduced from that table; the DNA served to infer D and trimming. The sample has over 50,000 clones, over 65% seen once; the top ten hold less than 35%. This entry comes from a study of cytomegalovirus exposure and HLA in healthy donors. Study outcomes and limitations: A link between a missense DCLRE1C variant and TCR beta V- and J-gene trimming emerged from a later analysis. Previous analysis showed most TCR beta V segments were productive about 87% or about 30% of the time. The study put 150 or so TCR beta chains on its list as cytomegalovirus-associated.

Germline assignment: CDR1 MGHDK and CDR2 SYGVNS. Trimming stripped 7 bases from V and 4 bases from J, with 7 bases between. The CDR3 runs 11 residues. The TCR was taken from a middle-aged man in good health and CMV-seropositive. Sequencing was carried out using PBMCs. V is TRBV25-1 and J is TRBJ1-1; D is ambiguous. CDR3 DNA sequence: TGTGCCAGCAAGGAGGTCACTGAAGCTTTCTTT. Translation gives CASKEVTEAFF.